Here is one T cell receptor (beta chain) with its context. The antigen remains unidentified. This sample was included in a study of cytomegalovirus exposure and HLA in healthy donors. Study results and caveats: The study labeled around 160 TCR beta chains cytomegalovirus-associated. V- and J-gene trimming of TCR beta was linked (in a later analysis) to a missense DCLRE1C variant.

Amplification used 60 Vbeta primers and 13 Jbeta primers. Per the original methods: Approximately 79 million unique TCR beta chains, 10 million to 13 million of them shared, were counted by a later analysis. Some clones are missing from TCRdb's copy, which holds only in-frame ones; the method was immunoSEQ multiplex PCR. Clonal size and the V and J genes are those of that table, whereas D and trimming came from the DNA. The repertoire holds 180,000 or so clones, with over 75% as singletons. Sequencing input: PBMCs. The source is a boy younger than 10 in good health and CMV-seronegative.

In nucleotides, the CDR3 is TGTGCCAGCAGCTTGGCCCTCGGTAAACAGGAATATGGCTACACCTTC. It yields the protein CASSLALGKQEYGYTF. The gene calls are TRBV5-4 and TRBJ1-2; TRBD1 might be the D (5 bases). Germline loops: CDR1 SGHNT, CDR2 YYREEE (reference sequence). The CDR3 contains 16 residues. V lost 0 bases and J lost 5, with 17 bases in between.